This is a list of T cell receptor beta chains from one sample in a study of blood T cell repertoires in COVID-19. Libraries were prepared by immunoSEQ multiplex PCR; TCRdb keeps only in-frame clonotypes and omits some of them. The table shows fewer than 450,000 clones, with about 88% occurring only once. Sequenced: peripheral blood. The receptor set was obtained from a woman aged 65 to 85 with COVID-19, enrolled during active disease. Each CDR3 is given without its conserved first and last residue.

J gene	V gene	CDR3 protein
TRBJ1-1	TRBV27	ASSLFGVGDTEAF
TRBJ1-1	TRBV5-1	ASSLATGGTAF
TRBJ2-5	TRBV27	ASSTRGSVYTQY
TRBJ1-4	TRBV19	ASSSSTGWDEKLF
TRBJ2-5	TRBV11-2	ASSLVTARRETQY
TRBJ2-7	TRBV4-2	ASSQSQQTNLARSYEQY
TRBJ1-1	TRBV9	ASSVGGFGEAF
TRBJ2-7	TRBV27	ASSHPGDEQY
TRBJ1-4	TRBV7-9	ASSDQGANEKLF
TRBJ1-2	TRBV12-3/TRBV12-4	ASGTGANYGYT
TRBJ1-2	TRBV5-6	ASSPTVNYGYT
TRBJ1-2	TRBV2	AKSRDSGYGYT
TRBJ2-7	TRBV27	ASSLRQLPYEQY
TRBJ2-5	TRBV24-1	ATSDSRGGETQY
TRBJ2-7	TRBV2	ASRGQIGNEQY
TRBJ2-1	TRBV7-2	ASSYRIDNEQF
TRBJ1-1	TRBV9	ASSVGQGYTEAF
TRBJ1-2	TRBV7-9	ASSQGQNGYT
TRBJ2-3	TRBV2	ASSEWTADTQY
TRBJ1-2	TRBV28	ASSLDRVGYT
TRBJ2-2	TRBV18	ASSPFDRGLSGGELF
TRBJ1-6	TRBV11-2	ASSLDHPSRASPLH
TRBJ1-6	TRBV6-5	ASSPRGQARSPLH
TRBJ2-5	TRBV11-2	ASSSGGGVQETQY
TRBJ1-2	TRBV28	ASTADRLVGYT
TRBJ2-5	TRBV2	ASRWGLESLQETQY
TRBJ1-3	TRBV5-1	ASSFSVNRVSGNTIY
TRBJ2-5	TRBV9	ASSVRFGETQY
TRBJ1-3	TRBV11-2	ASSPVRGIAGNTIY
TRBJ2-3	TRBV7-9	ASSLGRNEITDTQY
TRBJ1-2	TRBV6-4	ASSDWDRGRPYGYT
TRBJ2-1	TRBV6-5	ASSYRTGNNEQF
TRBJ1-2	TRBV5-1	ASSLGSVNYGYT
TRBJ2-3	TRBV24-1	ATSDLHPEFQGRTDTQY
TRBJ1-2	TRBV5-1	ASSFQGGGYT
TRBJ1-3	TRBV21-1	ASSLGGGGNTIY
TRBJ1-2	TRBV5-8	ASSWAGGRGGYT
TRBJ2-5	TRBV7-8	ASSRLQGAQETQY
TRBJ1-5	TRBV21-1	ASSGGQIGQPQH
TRBJ1-1	TRBV3-1/TRBV3-2	ASRSQGDTEAF
TRBJ2-5	TRBV6-5	ASSRGSGGEETQY
TRBJ1-1	TRBV19	ASIFQGGPEAF
TRBJ2-1	TRBV5-4	ASSRILAGGHNEQF
TRBJ1-1	TRBV4-1	ASSRSDRGLTEAF
TRBJ2-1	TRBV6-5	ASSYSTGEQF
TRBJ1-5	TRBV4-1	ASSQDDRAIQPQH
TRBJ1-1	TRBV5-1	ASSLAQLGLNTEAF
TRBJ2-3	TRBV19	ASTQGRSTDTQY
TRBJ2-7	TRBV6-5	ASMLPYEQY
TRBJ1-2	TRBV28	ASSPSWTGENYGYT